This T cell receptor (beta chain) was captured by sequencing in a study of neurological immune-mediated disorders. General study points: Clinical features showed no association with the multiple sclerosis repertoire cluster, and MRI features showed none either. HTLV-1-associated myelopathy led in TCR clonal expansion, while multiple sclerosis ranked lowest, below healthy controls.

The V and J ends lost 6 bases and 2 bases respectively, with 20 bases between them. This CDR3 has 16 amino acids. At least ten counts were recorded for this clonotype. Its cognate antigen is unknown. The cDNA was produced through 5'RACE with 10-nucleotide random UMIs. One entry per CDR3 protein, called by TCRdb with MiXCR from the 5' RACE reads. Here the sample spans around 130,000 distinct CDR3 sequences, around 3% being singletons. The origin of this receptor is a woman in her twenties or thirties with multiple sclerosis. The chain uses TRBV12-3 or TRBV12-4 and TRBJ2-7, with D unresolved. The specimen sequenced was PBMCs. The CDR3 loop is CASSPSRALTTYEQYF. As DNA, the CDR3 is TGTGCCAGCAGCCCTAGTAGGGCCCTAACGACCTACGAGCAGTACTTC.